The following is a T cell receptor beta chain sequence with its context. In its sample, this clone was seen once. The antigen this receptor binds is unknown. The sample holds no much larger clone one base away, and base qualities are not on file. Via the germline V gene, CDR1 is MNHEY and CDR2 SVGAGI. V is clipped by 6 bases and J by 4 bases, and the sequence between their germline boundaries is 10 bases long. The CDR3 measures 13 amino acids from cysteine to phenylalanine. The retained sequence is limited to the CDR3, 39 bases, with the frame set at the first base. The CDR3 regions of human TCRbeta chains were analyzed by immunosequencing. Regarding the original processing steps: Repertoire TCRs were matched against a reference library of SARS-CoV-2-specific TCRs generated with the MIRA antigen-specificity platform. Breadth was defined as the fraction of unique TCRs that were SARS-CoV-2-associated, and depth was defined as the fraction of total T cells that were SARS-CoV-2-associated. Using the MIRA data, each spike-specific TCR was assigned both to the spike region to which the TCR was reactive and to a CD4 or CD8 class. Log10-transformed breadth and depth values were compared by one-way ANOVA with Sidak's multiple comparisons tests. Imported from immuneACCESS, the table was reduced by TCRdb to in-frame sequences with V and J called. These copies leave out some clones; in studies compared against another copy, an unresolved V gene accounts for under half, and the cause of the remainder is not known. The V and J calls and clone size come from that table; D and trimming were worked out from the DNA. The sample table holds about 180,000 clones, of which 80% to 95% were seen once. Approximately 1.8% of the sample comes from the top ten.

The data were taken from a study of T cell responses to AZD1222 COVID-19 vaccine (dated by TCRdb to the early 2020s). At the level of the whole study: A total of 230 to 250 trial participants underwent TCR sequencing, of whom around 200 received two doses of AZD1222 and around 26 received two doses of the MenACWY control vaccine. Enrollment into the trials was organized by age into subgroups of 18-55, 56-69 and 70-plus years, and those subgroups contained roughly 150, 30 and 60 TCR-sequenced participants, respectively.

Summary of the overall study and its limitations: The vaccine-associated CD4 TCRs covered the entire spike protein, and the dominant responses fell in regions 160-218 and 743-854. In the small 56-69-year group, the increase in depth fell short of significance, most likely because of low power. Most participants were white British and females outnumbered males, and the authors suggested that clonal diversity may have been underestimated. Because no samples from the day 14 peak response were available, repertoires could be characterized only after the peak T cell response. Epitopes outside the regions mutated in the B.1.351 and B.1.1.7 variants were reportedly recognized by nearly half of the unique spike-specific TCRs. After two AZD1222 doses, both the breadth and the depth of spike-specific TCRs were significantly higher than at day 0 and than in MenACWY recipients. Conclusions about previously exposed vaccinees are limited because only five to seven AZD1222 recipients were SARS-CoV-2 seropositive at baseline.

The sample's time point label, decoded: about 28 days (+/-7) after the second vaccine dose. AZD1222 recipients whose second dose came at about 4 weeks and those whose second dose came at about 12 weeks were combined into one group, since spike-specific TCR depth and breadth did not differ between the two schedules. The vaccinee samples were drawn from two UK trials, COV001 and COV002, one of which was a single-blind randomized controlled phase 2/3 trial testing AZD1222 (ChAdOx1 nCoV-19) in healthy adults. For TCRbeta chain sequencing, PBMC samples were collected from trial participants at day 0 and at day 28 after the second dose.

This chain is built from TRBV6-5 and TRBJ1-5; a tentative D match to TRBD1 spans 5 bases. The TCR originated in an adult who received the AZD1222 COVID-19 vaccine. The sequencing here drew on peripheral blood, taken 28 days after the second AZD1222 dose. The sequenced DNA is TGTGCCAGCAGATCAACAGGAAATCAGCCCCAGCATTTT. Its protein reads: CASRSTGNQPQHF.